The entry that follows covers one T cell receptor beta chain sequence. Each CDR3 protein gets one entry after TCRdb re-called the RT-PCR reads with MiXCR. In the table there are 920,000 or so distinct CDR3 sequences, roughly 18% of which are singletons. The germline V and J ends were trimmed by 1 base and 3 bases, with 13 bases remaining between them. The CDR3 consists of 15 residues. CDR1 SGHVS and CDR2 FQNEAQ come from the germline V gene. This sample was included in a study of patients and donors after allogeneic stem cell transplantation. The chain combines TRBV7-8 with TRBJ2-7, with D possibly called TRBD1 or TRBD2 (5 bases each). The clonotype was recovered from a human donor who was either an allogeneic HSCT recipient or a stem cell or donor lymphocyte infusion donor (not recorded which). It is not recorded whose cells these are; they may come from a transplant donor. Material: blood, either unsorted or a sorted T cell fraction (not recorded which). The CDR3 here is CASSLGPGPNYEQYF. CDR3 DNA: TGTGCCAGCAGCTTAGGTCCGGGACCAAACTACGAGCAGTACTTC.